What follows are 13 T cell receptor beta chains derived from one specimen sequenced in a study of identical twins. TCRdb itself ran the 5' RACE reads through MiXCR, one entry per CDR3 protein. The data show about 490,000 distinct CDR3 sequences, 12% to 15% seen once. Separately, the same data were catalogued under a study of yellow fever vaccine responses in identical twins.

Source material: CD4+ T cells sorted from blood. All receptors come from a woman aged 18-29 years in good health.

The chain employs TRBV20-1 and TRBJ2-7; D may be TRBD1 or TRBD2 (5 bases each). Trimming pared 1 base from V and 5 bases from J, leaving 15 bases between. The CDR3 contains 14 residues. From germline, CDR1 is DFQATT and CDR2 SNEGSKA (reference sequence). CDR3 DNA sequence: TGCAGTGCTAGAGTTGGATCCCGGGGCAACGAGCAGTACTTC. Protein product: CSARVGSRGNEQYF.

This clonotype has a handful of counts. The chain is built from TRBV15 and TRBJ2-1; 7 bases line up with TRBD2. Germline V gives CDR1 LNHNV, CDR2 YYDKDF (reference sequence). Unmatched junction bases numbered 7, after V lost 4 bases and J lost 4 bases. The CDR3 loop spans 15 amino acids. The CDR3 bases are TGTGCCACCAGCATGTTAGCGGGTAATTACAATGAGCAGTTCTTC. Protein: CATSMLAGNYNEQFF.

The chain couples TRBV11-2 to TRBJ2-3; D is ambiguous. The germline CDR1 and CDR2 sequences are SGHAT and FQNNGV. V lost 5 bases and J 0 bases, leaving 9 bases between the germline ends. This CDR3 is built from 14 residues. The CDR3 DNA reads TGTGCCAGCAGCCACGTGGGGAGCACAGATACGCAGTATTTT. It translates to CASSHVGSTDTQYF.

This sequence joins TRBV24-1 and TRBJ2-1, with 8 bases lining up with TRBD2. This CDR3 has 15 residues. CDR1 and CDR2 (germline): KGHDR, SFDVKD. Germline trimming cut 2 bases from V and 12 bases from J; bases unmatched to any gene: 11. The CDR3 DNA reads as TGTGCCACCAGTGATTATGGGCGGGGGGACAACGGGCAGTTCTTC. Translated: CATSDYGRGDNGQFF.

This clonotype was detected a few times. The J gene is TRBJ2-5, the V gene TRBV5-1; D gene unclear. The CDR3 extends over 14 amino acids. Trimming removed 1 base at V and 5 bases at J, with 12 bases between. Germline assignment: CDR1 SGHRS and CDR2 YFSETQ. The CDR3 reads CASSLTPVGETQYF. The CDR3 DNA is TGCGCCAGCAGCTTGACACCGGTGGGGGAGACCCAGTACTTC. The complete variable domain, with remaining parts taken from reference TRBV5-1 and TRBJ2-5, reads KAGVTQTPRYLIKTRGQQVTLSCSPISGHRSVSWYQQTPGQGLQFLFEYFSETQRNKGNFPGRFSGRQFSNSRSEMNVSTLELGDSALYLCASSLTPVGETQYFGPGTRLLVL.

A few counts support this clonotype. The chain has TRBV20-1 and TRBJ2-1; D ambiguous. The CDR3 length is 13 residues. Germline V gives CDR1 DFQATT, CDR2 SNEGSKA (reference sequence). Trimming pared 3 bases from V and 3 bases from J, leaving 9 bases between. This CDR3 reads CSARSRHYNEQFF. CDR3 DNA: TGCAGTGCTAGGTCCAGACACTACAATGAGCAGTTCTTC.

The rearrangement links TRBV6-5 to TRBJ2-6, with unresolved D. The germline V and J ends were trimmed by 4 bases and 4 bases, with 8 bases remaining between them. CDR1 MNHEY and CDR2 SVGAGI come from the germline V gene. The CDR3 is 14 residues long. DNA for the CDR3: TGTGCCAGCAGTTCCCCTGAGGGGGCCAACGTCCTGACTTTC. Protein product: CASSSPEGANVLTF.

CDR3 nucleotide sequence: TGTGCCACCGCAGCGGCCGGGGAGCTGTTTTTT. Amino acid sequence: CATAAAGELFF. The V call is TRBV11-3, the J call TRBJ2-2; TRBD2 might be the D (5 bases). The CDR3 spans 11 residues. Germline CDR1 SGHNT, CDR2 YENEEA. The germline V and J ends were trimmed by 10 bases and 6 bases, with 9 bases remaining between them.

This clonotype was detected a few times. J is TRBJ1-1 and V is TRBV5-1; TRBD1 matches at 10 bases. The V gene end was trimmed by 4 bases and the J gene end by 5 bases; junction bases not matched to a gene: 5. There are 14 residues in the CDR3. Germline loops: CDR1 SGHRS, CDR2 YFSETQ. The CDR3 DNA reads TGCGCCAGCAGCGGACGACAGGGGGCTACTGAAGCTTTCTTT. It encodes CASSGRQGATEAFF.

This clonotype was picked up a small number of times. The V call is TRBV10-3, the J call TRBJ1-1; tentative D call: TRBD1 (5 bases). V gave up 4 bases and J gave up 1 base, with 10 bases separating them. Germline V gives CDR1 ENHRY, CDR2 SYGVKD. There are 14 residues in the CDR3. CDR3 in DNA: TGTGCCATCAGTGGAGGCACAGGGAACACTGAAGCTTTCTTT. It codes for CAISGGTGNTEAFF.

This clonotype was counted a few times. The J gene is TRBJ2-1, the V gene TRBV10-3, with 14 bases matching TRBD2. This CDR3 spans 16 amino acids. From germline, CDR1 is ENHRY and CDR2 SYGVKD. With 6 bases clipped from V and 8 bases from J, the junction kept 9 bases outside the gene matches. The chain's CDR3 is CAIRPGLAGVTDEQFF. The CDR3 DNA sequence: TGTGCCATCAGGCCGGGACTAGCGGGAGTTACGGATGAGCAGTTCTTC.

The chain links TRBV20-1 to TRBJ2-7, with 10 bases fitting TRBD2. Germline CDR1 and CDR2: DFQATT and SNEGSKA (reference sequence). V shed 4 bases and J 0 bases; nucleotides not matched to a gene: 9. The CDR3 has 16 residues. In DNA, the CDR3 is TGCAGTGCTACCCTTACCGGGACTAGCGACTCCTACGAGCAGTACTTC. Protein product: CSATLTGTSDSYEQYF.

The J gene is TRBJ2-7, the V gene TRBV18; 7 bases match TRBD1. CDR1 and CDR2 from the germline V gene are KGHSH and LQKENI. The CDR3 length is 14 residues. The V segment lost 8 bases and the J segment 2 bases; nucleotides outside the gene matches: 9. CDR3 protein: CASTHRGMPYEQYF. The CDR3 region has the DNA TGTGCCAGCACCCACAGGGGAATGCCCTACGAGCAGTACTTC.